This T cell receptor beta chain originates from a study of blood T cell repertoires in COVID-19. Study-wide background: COVID-19 samples, acute and convalescent, were from the United States, Italy and Spain. PBMCs, B-cell-depleted T cells, or T cells were the source of the cDNA or gDNA that made up the material.

Sequencing was performed with immunoSEQ multiplex PCR; in TCRdb, only in-frame clones are kept and a portion is missing. The table includes about 240,000 clones, around 90% detected once. Per germline, CDR1 LGHNA and CDR2 YNFKEQ. V lost 1 base, J lost 2 bases, and 14 bases lay in between. CDR3 length: 16 amino acids. The specimen was peripheral blood. The rearrangement joins TRBV4-2 to TRBJ1-2; D is uncertain. This TCR was sampled from a man aged 60 to 69 who had recovered from COVID-19. The CDR3 protein is CASSQAAQNLNYGYTF. CDR3 nucleotide sequence: TGTGCCAGCAGCCAAGCCGCACAGAACCTAAACTATGGCTACACCTTC.